This is a list of T cell receptor beta chains from one sample in a study of blood T cell repertoires in COVID-19. The data were produced by immunoSEQ multiplex PCR, yet TCRdb's version contains in-frame clones alone and is incomplete. The sample lists about 140,000 clones, approximately 90% occurring once. The source material was peripheral blood. All receptors derive from a woman at least 80 years old with acute or convalescent COVID-19. CDR3s include the opening cysteine and the closing phenylalanine or tryptophan. A D gene is named only where the DNA matches it firmly. A row's size may be missing; if present it is once, few, many or a size class.

TRBD1 | TRBJ2-3 | NA | TRBV25-1 | CATVSYLTGGDADTQYF | TGTGCCACCGTGTCCTATCTGACAGGGGGGGATGCAGATACGCAGTATTTT
TRBD1 | TRBJ1-5 | NA | TRBV5-1 | CASSLDPTGEWNQPQHF | TGCGCCAGCAGCTTGGACCCCACAGGGGAGTGGAATCAGCCCCAGCATTTT
NA | TRBJ2-1 | NA | TRBV7-9 | CASSFGGLEQFF | TGTGCCAGCAGCTTCGGGGGGCTTGAGCAGTTCTTC
TRBD1 | TRBJ1-6 | NA | TRBV5-6 | CASSGDRGRVSPLHF | TGTGCCAGCAGCGGGGACAGGGGGCGCGTTTCACCCCTCCACTTT
NA | TRBJ2-7 | NA | TRBV6-6 | CASSYSSTGSSYEQYF | TGTGCCAGCAGTTACTCTTCTACAGGGAGCTCCTACGAGCAGTACTTC
NA | TRBJ1-1 | NA | TRBV29-1 | CSVEDRGGAVTEAFF | TGCAGCGTTGAAGATAGAGGGGGTGCGGTCACTGAAGCTTTCTTT
TRBD2 | TRBJ2-1 | NA | TRBV15 | CATSRDPSGGGGEQFF | TGTGCCACCAGCAGAGACCCTAGCGGGGGCGGCGGTGAGCAGTTCTTC
NA | TRBJ1-5 | NA | TRBV15 | CATSRAPGGYQPQHF | TGTGCCACCAGCAGAGCGCCTGGGGGGTATCAGCCCCAGCATTTT
NA | TRBJ2-5 | NA | TRBV3-1/TRBV3-2 | CASRKLGTETQYF | TGTGCCAGCAGGAAACTAGGAACGGAGACCCAGTACTTC
NA | TRBJ1-5 | NA | TRBV2 | CASSLEEGPQHF | TGTGCCAGCTCTCTGGAGGAGGGGCCCCAGCATTTT
TRBD1 | TRBJ1-1 | NA | TRBV7-3 | CASSSQGAGRTEAFF | TGTGCCAGCAGCTCGCAGGGGGCCGGTCGTACTGAAGCTTTCTTT
TRBD1 | TRBJ1-5 | NA | TRBV4-1 | CASSQDYGTGLEQPQHF | TGCGCCAGCAGCCAAGATTACGGGACAGGGCTGGAACAGCCCCAGCATTTT
TRBD1 | TRBJ1-6 | NA | TRBV12-3/TRBV12-4 | CASSPGGPLHF | TGTGCCAGCAGTCCAGGGGGACCCCTCCACTTT
NA | TRBJ1-2 | NA | TRBV2 | CASSEDRPLRGYTF | TGTGCCAGCAGTGAAGACAGGCCTCTTAGGGGCTACACCTTC
NA | TRBJ2-3 | NA | TRBV3-1/TRBV3-2 | CASSQVADTQYF | TGTGCCAGCAGCCAAGTCGCAGATACGCAGTATTTT
NA | TRBJ2-1 | once | TRBV7-2 | CASSSREGTVYNEQFF | TGTGCCAGCAGCTCGCGAGAGGGCACAGTTTACAATGAGCAGTTCTTC
NA | TRBJ1-6 | once | TRBV6-5 | CASSPQGNNSPLHF | TGTGCCAGCAGTCCCCAGGGAAACAATTCACCCCTCCACTTT
NA | TRBJ2-7 | NA | TRBV30 | CAWSVQSLQYF | TGTGCCTGGAGTGTACAGTCGTTGCAGTACTTC
NA | TRBJ1-4 | NA | TRBV3-1/TRBV3-2 | CASSQSGGGGEKLFF | TGTGCCAGCAGCCAAAGCGGGGGGGGCGGAGAAAAACTGTTTTTT
NA | TRBJ2-6 | NA | TRBV5-1 | CASTPTAGAAGANVLTF | TGCGCCAGCACCCCGACGGCGGGCGCGGCTGGGGCCAACGTCCTGACTTTC
NA | TRBJ1-1 | NA | TRBV3-1/TRBV3-2 | CASTLTGSEAFF | TGTGCCAGCACCCTTACAGGGTCTGAAGCTTTCTTT